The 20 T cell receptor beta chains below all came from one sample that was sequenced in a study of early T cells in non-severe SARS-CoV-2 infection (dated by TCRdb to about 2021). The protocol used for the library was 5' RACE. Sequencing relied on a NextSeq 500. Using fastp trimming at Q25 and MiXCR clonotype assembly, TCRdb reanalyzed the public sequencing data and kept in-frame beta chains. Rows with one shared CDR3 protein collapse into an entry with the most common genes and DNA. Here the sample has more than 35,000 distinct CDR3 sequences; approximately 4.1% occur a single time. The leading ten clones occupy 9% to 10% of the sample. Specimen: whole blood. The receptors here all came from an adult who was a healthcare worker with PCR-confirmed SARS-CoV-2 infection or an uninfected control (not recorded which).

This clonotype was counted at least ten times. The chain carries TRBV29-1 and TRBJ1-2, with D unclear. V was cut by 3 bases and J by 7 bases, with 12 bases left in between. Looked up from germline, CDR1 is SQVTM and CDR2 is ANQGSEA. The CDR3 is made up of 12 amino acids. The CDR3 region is CSVELEGAGYTF. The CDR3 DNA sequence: TGCAGCGTTGAGTTGGAGGGAGCTGGCTACACCTTC. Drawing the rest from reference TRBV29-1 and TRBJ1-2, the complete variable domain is SAVISQKPSRDICQRGTSLTIQCQVDSQVTMMFWYRQQPGQSLTLIATANQGSEATYESGFVIDKFPISRPNLTFSTLTVSNMSPEDSSIYLCSVELEGAGYTFGSGTRLTVV.

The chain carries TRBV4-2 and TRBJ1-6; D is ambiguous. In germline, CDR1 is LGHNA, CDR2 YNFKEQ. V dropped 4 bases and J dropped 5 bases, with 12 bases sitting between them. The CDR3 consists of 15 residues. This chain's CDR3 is CASSPHDGDNSPLHF. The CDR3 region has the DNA TGTGCCAGCAGCCCCCACGACGGGGATAATTCACCCCTCCACTTT.

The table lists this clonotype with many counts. CDR3 sequence reads: CASSDWENTEAFF. For the CDR3, the DNA is TGCGCCAGCAGTGATTGGGAGAACACTGAAGCTTTCTTT. This chain connects TRBV10-2 to TRBJ1-1, with D unresolved. Trimming removed 3 bases at V and 1 base at J, with 6 bases between. The CDR3 runs 13 residues. The V gene's germline CDR1 is WSHSY and CDR2 SAAADI.

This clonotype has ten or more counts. The CDR3 nucleotides read TGCAGTGCTAGAGATCTGATTAATGAGCAGTTCTTC. Translating it yields CSARDLINEQFF. This sequence joins TRBV20-1 and TRBJ2-1; D gene unclear. CDR3 size: 12 residues. Per germline, CDR1 DFQATT and CDR2 SNEGSKA (reference sequence). Trimming took off 0 bases at V and 7 bases at J, with 7 bases between the two ends.

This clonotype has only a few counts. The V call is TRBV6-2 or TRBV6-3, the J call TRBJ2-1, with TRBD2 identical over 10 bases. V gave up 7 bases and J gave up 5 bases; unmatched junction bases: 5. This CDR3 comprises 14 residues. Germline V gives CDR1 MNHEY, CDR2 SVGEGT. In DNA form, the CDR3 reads TGTGCCAGCAAGGGGACTAGCGTAAACAATGAGCAGTTCTTC. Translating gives CASKGTSVNNEQFF.

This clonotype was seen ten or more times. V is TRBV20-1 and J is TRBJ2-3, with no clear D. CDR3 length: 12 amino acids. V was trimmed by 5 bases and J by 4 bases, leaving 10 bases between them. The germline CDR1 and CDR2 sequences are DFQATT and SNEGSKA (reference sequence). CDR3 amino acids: CSAEDPPDTQYF. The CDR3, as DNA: TGCAGTGCTGAGGACCCCCCAGATACGCAGTATTTT.

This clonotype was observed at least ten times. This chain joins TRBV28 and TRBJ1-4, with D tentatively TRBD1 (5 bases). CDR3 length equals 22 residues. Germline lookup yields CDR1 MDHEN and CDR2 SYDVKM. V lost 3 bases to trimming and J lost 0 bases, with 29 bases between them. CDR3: CASSFPPGGVGSWGTTNEKLFF. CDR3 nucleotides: TGTGCCAGCAGTTTTCCTCCAGGAGGAGTTGGGTCGTGGGGCACAACTAATGAAAAACTGTTTTTT.

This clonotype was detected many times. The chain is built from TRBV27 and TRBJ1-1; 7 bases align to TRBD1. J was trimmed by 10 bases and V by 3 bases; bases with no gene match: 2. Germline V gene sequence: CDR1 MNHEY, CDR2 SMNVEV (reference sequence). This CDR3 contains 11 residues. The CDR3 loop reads CASSFQGGAFF. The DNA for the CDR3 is TGTGCCAGCAGTTTTCAGGGGGGAGCTTTCTTT.

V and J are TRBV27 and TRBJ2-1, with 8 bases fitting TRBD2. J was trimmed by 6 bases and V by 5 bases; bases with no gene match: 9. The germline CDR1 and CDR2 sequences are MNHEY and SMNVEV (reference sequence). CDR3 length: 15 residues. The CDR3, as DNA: TGTGCCAGCAGTCTCTCAATCACTAGCGGCAATGAGCAGTTCTTC. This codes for CASSLSITSGNEQFF.

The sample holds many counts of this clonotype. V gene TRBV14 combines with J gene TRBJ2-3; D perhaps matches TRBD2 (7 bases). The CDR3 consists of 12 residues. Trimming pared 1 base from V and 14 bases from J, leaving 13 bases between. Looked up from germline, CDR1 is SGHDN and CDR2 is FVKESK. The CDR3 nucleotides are TGTGCCAGCAGCCAAGTTACGGGGGGCATGTATTTT. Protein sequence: CASSQVTGGMYF.

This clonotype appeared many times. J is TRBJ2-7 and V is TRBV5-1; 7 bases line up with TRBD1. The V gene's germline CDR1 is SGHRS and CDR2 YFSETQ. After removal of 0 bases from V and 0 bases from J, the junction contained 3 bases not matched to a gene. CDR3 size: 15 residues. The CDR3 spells CASSLAPGGSYEQYV. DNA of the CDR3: TGCGCCAGCAGCTTGGCACCAGGGGGCTCCTACGAGCAGTACGTC.

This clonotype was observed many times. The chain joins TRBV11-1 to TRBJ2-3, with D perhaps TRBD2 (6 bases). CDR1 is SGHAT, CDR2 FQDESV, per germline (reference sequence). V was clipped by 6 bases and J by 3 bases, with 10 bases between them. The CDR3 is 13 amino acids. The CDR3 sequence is CASSERVTDTQYF. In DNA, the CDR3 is TGTGCCAGCAGTGAGCGGGTTACAGATACGCAGTATTTT.

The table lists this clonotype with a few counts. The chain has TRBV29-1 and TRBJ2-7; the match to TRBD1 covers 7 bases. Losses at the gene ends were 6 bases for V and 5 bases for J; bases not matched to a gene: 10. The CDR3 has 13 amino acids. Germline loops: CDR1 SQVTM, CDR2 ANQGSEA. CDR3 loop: CSVTGATRDEQYF. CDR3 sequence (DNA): TGCAGCGTAACAGGGGCCACAAGGGACGAGCAGTACTTC.

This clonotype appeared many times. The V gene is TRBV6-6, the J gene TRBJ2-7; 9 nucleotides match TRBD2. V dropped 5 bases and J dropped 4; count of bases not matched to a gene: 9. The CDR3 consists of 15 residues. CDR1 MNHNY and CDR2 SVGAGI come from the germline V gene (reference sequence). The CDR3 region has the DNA TGTGCCAGCAGTCTCACGACTAGCGGCAGATACGAGCAGTACGTC. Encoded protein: CASSLTTSGRYEQYV.

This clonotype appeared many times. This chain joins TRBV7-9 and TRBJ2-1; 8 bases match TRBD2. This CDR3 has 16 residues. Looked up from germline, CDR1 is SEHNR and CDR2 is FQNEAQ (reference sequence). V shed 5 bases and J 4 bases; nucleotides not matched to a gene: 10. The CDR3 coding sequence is TGTGCCAGCAGCAAAACGAGCGGGAGTGGTTACAATGAGCAGTTCTTC. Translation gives CASSKTSGSGYNEQFF.

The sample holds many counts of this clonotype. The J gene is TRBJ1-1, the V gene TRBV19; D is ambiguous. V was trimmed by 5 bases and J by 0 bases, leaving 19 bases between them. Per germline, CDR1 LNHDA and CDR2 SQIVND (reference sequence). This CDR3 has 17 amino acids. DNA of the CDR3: TGTGCCAGTAGTCCTCAATCCCGGGCGATCGTGAACACTGAAGCTTTCTTT. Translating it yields CASSPQSRAIVNTEAFF.

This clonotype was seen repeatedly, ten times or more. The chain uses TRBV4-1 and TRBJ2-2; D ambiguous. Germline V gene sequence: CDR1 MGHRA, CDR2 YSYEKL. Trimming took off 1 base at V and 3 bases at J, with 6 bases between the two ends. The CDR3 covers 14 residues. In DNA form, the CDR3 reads TGCGCCAGCAGCCAAGGACAATACACCGGGGAGCTGTTTTTT. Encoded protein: CASSQGQYTGELFF.

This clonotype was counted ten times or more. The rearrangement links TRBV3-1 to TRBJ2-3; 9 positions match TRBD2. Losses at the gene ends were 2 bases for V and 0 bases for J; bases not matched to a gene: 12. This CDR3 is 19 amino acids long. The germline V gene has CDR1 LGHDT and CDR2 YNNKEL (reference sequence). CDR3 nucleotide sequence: TGTGCCAGCAGCCAATGGCTAGCGGGAATAATCGAAAGCACAGATACGCAGTATTTT. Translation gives CASSQWLAGIIESTDTQYF.

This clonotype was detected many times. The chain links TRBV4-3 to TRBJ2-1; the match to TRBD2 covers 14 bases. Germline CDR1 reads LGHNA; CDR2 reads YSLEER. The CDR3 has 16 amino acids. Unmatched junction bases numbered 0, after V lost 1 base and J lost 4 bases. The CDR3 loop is CASSQGLAGGYNEQFF. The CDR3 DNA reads TGCGCCAGCAGCCAAGGACTAGCGGGAGGGTACAATGAGCAGTTCTTC.

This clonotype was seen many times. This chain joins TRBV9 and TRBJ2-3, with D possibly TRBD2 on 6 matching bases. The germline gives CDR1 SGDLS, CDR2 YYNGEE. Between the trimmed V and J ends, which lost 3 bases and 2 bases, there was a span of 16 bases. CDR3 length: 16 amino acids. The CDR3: CASSALSGASTDTQYF. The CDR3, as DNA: TGTGCCAGCAGCGCTCTTAGCGGAGCCTCCACAGATACGCAGTATTTT.